The 4 T cell receptor beta chains in this list originate from one sample, sequenced in a study of control samples from healthy donors and cancer patients. TCRdb's table, derived via immunoSEQ multiplex PCR, lists solely in-frame clones and lacks some. The sample contains 130,000 or so clones, roughly 92% of which appear only once. Sequenced sample: blood. The receptor source for this set is a man between 18 and 29 years old in good health.

The rearrangement joins TRBV19 to TRBJ2-3; D may be TRBD2 (5 bases). V was cut by 2 bases and J by 0 bases, with 9 bases left in between. Germline values: CDR1 LNHDA, CDR2 SQIVND (reference sequence). The CDR3 totals 15 residues. CDR3 sequence reads: CASSIREPSTDTQYF. The CDR3 DNA follows: TGTGCCAGTAGTATAAGGGAGCCGAGCACAGATACGCAGTATTTT.

The chain joins TRBV3-1 (or the pseudogene TRBV3-2) to TRBJ1-4; 8 bases map to TRBD1. This CDR3 comprises 15 residues. Germline CDR1 reads LGHDT; CDR2 reads YNNKEL (reference sequence). J gave up 8 bases and V 4 bases, and 9 bases lay outside the gene matches. The CDR3 DNA follows: TGTGCCAGCAGCCGCCTGACAGGGGATGGAGAAAAACTGTTTTTT. Its protein product is CASSRLTGDGEKLFF.

The gene calls are TRBV6-1 and TRBJ1-5, with D uncertain. V was shortened by 3 bases and J by 3 bases, with 3 bases between the two germline ends. Germline V gene lookup returns CDR1 MNHNS and CDR2 SASEGT. The CDR3 loop spans 12 amino acids. This CDR3 reads CASSDVNQPQHF. CDR3 DNA: TGTGCCAGCAGTGATGTCAATCAGCCCCAGCATTTT.

The chain carries TRBV30 and TRBJ1-5; no firm D call. With 0 bases removed from V and 7 bases from J, the gap between germline ends came to 4 bases. CDR1 is GTSNPN and CDR2 is SVGIG in the germline V gene (reference sequence). CDR3 size: 11 residues. As DNA, the CDR3 is TGTGCCTGGAGTGTAGGCCAGCCCCAGCATTTT. It is translated as CAWSVGQPQHF.